Below, 5 T cell receptor beta chains from the same sample are listed, as sequenced in a study of CXCR3-negative and CXCR3-positive naive CD8 T cells. 5' RACE that incorporated UMI labels was used to prepare the TRB cDNA libraries. One entry per CDR3 protein, without DNA, is what TCRdb gives after re-calling the 5' RACE reads. In all, the sample yields over 150,000 distinct CDR3 sequences. General study findings and limits: CXCR3-positive naive cells had TRB CDR3s that were more hydrophobic than CXCR3-negative naive cells had.

These receptors' antigens are unknown. The specimen was naive CXCR3+ CD8+ T cells from blood. Subset defined: CD45RO-CCR7+CD27+CD95- naive CD8+ T cells expressing CXCR3 (TNR3+). All receptors come from a human donor in good health. Some clones in this sample may be carry-over from other donors' samples.

The chain carries TRBV12-3 or TRBV12-4 and TRBJ1-5. This CDR3 spans 14 amino acids. The CDR3 spells CASSSDGPAQPQHF.

The chain joins TRBV25-1 to TRBJ2-7; TCRdb lists TRBD2, though no DNA is available to test this call. There are 15 residues in the CDR3. Germline CDR1 reads MGHDK; CDR2 reads SYGVNS. CDR3 amino acids: CASSDSGSGSYEQYF.

The gene calls are TRBV7-2 and TRBJ2-4; with no DNA, the TCRdb D assignment of TRBD1 cannot be verified. The CDR3 covers 17 residues. Per the germline V gene, CDR1 is SGHTA and CDR2 is FQGNSA. CDR3 region: CASSLRQGALTKNIQYF.

The chain links TRBV5-1 to TRBJ2-3. Per the germline V gene, CDR1 is SGHRS and CDR2 is YFSETQ. The CDR3 extends over 13 amino acids. CDR3 sequence reads: CASLTPRTDTQYF.

The gene calls are TRBV7-8 and TRBJ1-2; TCRdb's D call, TRBD1, is unchecked because there is no DNA. This CDR3 has 13 amino acids. Germline CDR1 is SGHVS and CDR2 is FQNEAQ. CDR3 sequence: CASAHMGDNGYTF.